What follows are 10 T cell receptor beta chains derived from one specimen sequenced in a study of T cell responses to AZD1222 COVID-19 vaccine. Sequenced by immunoSEQ multiplex PCR; TCRdb stores in-frame clones only, minus some. Here the sample spans about 130,000 clones, 85% to 95% being singletons. Sample: peripheral blood, taken on day 0 of AZD1222 vaccination. These receptors came from an adult in good health.

The gene calls are TRBV7-9 and TRBJ1-1; the D is unclear. The CDR3 runs to 13 residues. The ends were cut back, 1 base at V and 5 bases at J, with 8 bases in the middle. Germline V gene lookup returns CDR1 SEHNR and CDR2 FQNEAQ (reference sequence). The CDR3 nucleotides read TGTGCCAGCAGCTTAGTGGGAAGGACTGAAGCTTTCTTT. Amino acid sequence: CASSLVGRTEAFF.

The rearrangement uses TRBV5-1 and TRBJ2-1, with D unresolved. V lost 6 bases and J 2 bases, leaving 15 bases between the germline ends. The CDR3 consists of 15 residues. From germline, CDR1 is SGHRS and CDR2 YFSETQ. The CDR3 protein is CASNRYTSTYNEQFF. The CDR3 DNA reads as TGCGCCAGCAATCGCTATACCAGCACCTACAATGAGCAGTTCTTC.

This clone was seen just once. The J gene is TRBJ1-5, the V gene TRBV19; D is undetermined. There are 16 residues in the CDR3. Trimming left V 6 bases short and J 2 bases short, with 17 bases between. From germline, CDR1 is LNHDA and CDR2 SQIVND (reference sequence). The CDR3 is CASRKEGASGNQPQHF. In DNA form, the CDR3 reads TGTGCCAGTAGAAAAGAAGGAGCCTCCGGCAATCAGCCCCAGCATTTT.

CDR3 sequence reads: CASSLGSNQPQHF. CDR3 nucleotide sequence: TGTGCCAGCAGCTTGGGGAGCAATCAGCCCCAGCATTTT. This sequence joins TRBV5-6 and TRBJ1-5; no definite D call. The length of the CDR3 is 13 residues. Germline V CDR1 and CDR2: SGHDT, YYEEEE. V was cut by 0 bases and J by 1 base, with 2 bases left in between.

The chain is built from TRBV6-1 and TRBJ1-2; no firm D call. V lost 3 bases, J lost 5 bases, and 13 bases lay in between. Looked up from germline, CDR1 is MNHNS and CDR2 is SASEGT. The CDR3 covers 14 residues. The CDR3 DNA reads TGTGCCAGCAGTGATTCAGACGGATTTTATGGCTACACCTTC. It translates to CASSDSDGFYGYTF.

The chain uses TRBV7-2 and TRBJ1-1, with 7 bases matching TRBD1. V lost 0 bases and J lost 4; bases outside the gene matches: 8. Germline V CDR1 and CDR2: SGHTA, FQGNSA. The CDR3 covers 16 residues. The CDR3 protein is CASSLAPRGLSTEAFF. The CDR3 DNA reads TGTGCCAGCAGCTTAGCGCCGAGGGGGCTAAGCACTGAAGCTTTCTTT.

The CDR3 reads CASSRRAPGHLGTEAFF. The CDR3 DNA sequence: TGTGCCAGCTCACGTAGGGCCCCCGGACATCTCGGGACTGAAGCTTTCTTT. The V call is TRBV9, the J call TRBJ1-1, with a tentative D call TRBD1 (5 bases). Trimming pared 7 bases from V and 5 bases from J, leaving 27 bases between. CDR3 length: 17 residues. CDR1 is SGDLS and CDR2 is YYNGEE in the germline V gene.

The rearrangement links TRBV10-3 to TRBJ2-7, with 7 bases lining up with TRBD2. The ends lost 7 bases at V and 3 bases at J; junction bases unmatched: 6. CDR1 is ENHRY and CDR2 is SYGVKD in the germline V gene. This CDR3 spans 13 amino acids. CDR3 coding DNA: TGTGCCATCAACGGGAGGCAGGACTACGAGCAGTACTTC. Translating gives CAINGRQDYEQYF.

V and J are TRBV15 and TRBJ2-3; D perhaps matches TRBD1 (6 bases). Trimming stripped 2 bases from V and 14 bases from J, with 20 bases between. Germline V gene lookup returns CDR1 LNHNV and CDR2 YYDKDF (reference sequence). This CDR3 has 14 residues. DNA for the CDR3: TGTGCCACCAGCAGACGAGCTTCCGGACAGCTGCCGTATTTT. The encoded protein is CATSRRASGQLPYF.

This chain uses TRBV6-5 with TRBJ1-1; D gene ambiguous. Per germline, CDR1 MNHEY and CDR2 SVGAGI. This CDR3 is built from 11 residues. Trimming left V 6 bases short and J 11 bases short, with 13 bases between. CDR3: CASSNRYGAFF. In DNA, the CDR3 is TGTGCCAGCAGCAACCGGTACGGTGCTTTCTTT.